One sample yielded the 19 T cell receptor beta chains listed below, sequenced in a study of T cells after yellow fever vaccination. TCRdb re-called the 5' RACE reads with MiXCR, one entry per CDR3 protein. The sample lists roughly 340,000 distinct CDR3 sequences; 3.5% to 4.5% were seen once. The specimen was PBMCs, collected 5 days after the yellow fever booster vaccination. The origin of the receptors is a man aged 18 to 30 who received the YFV17D yellow fever vaccine.

The chain recombines TRBV4-1 with TRBJ2-1; 8 bases fit TRBD1. This CDR3 spans 14 amino acids. Germline V gene lookup returns CDR1 MGHRA and CDR2 YSYEKL. With V trimmed by 5 bases and J by 8 bases, 8 bases remained unmatched. CDR3 coding DNA: TGCGCCAGCAGCGGAAACCGACAGGGGTATGAGCAGTTCTTC. This encodes CASSGNRQGYEQFF.

The sample holds many counts of this clonotype. CDR3 DNA: TGTGCCAGCAGCTTTCGGGACAGAGATCTCACCGGGGAGCTGTTTTTT. Amino acids: CASSFRDRDLTGELFF. This chain uses TRBV7-6 with TRBJ2-2; 7 positions agree with TRBD1. The CDR3 is 16 amino acids. CDR1 SGHVS and CDR2 FNYEAQ come from the germline V gene. The V gene end was trimmed by 3 bases and the J gene end by 4 bases; junction bases not matched to a gene: 8.

There are a few counts of this clonotype. The rearrangement joins TRBV7-9 to TRBJ2-1; TRBD2 matches 12 bases. The CDR3 covers 16 residues. With 5 bases clipped from V and 3 bases from J, the junction kept 5 bases outside the gene matches. The germline gives CDR1 SEHNR, CDR2 FQNEAQ (reference sequence). CDR3 amino acids: CASSQLAGGFYNEQFF. The DNA for the CDR3 is TGTGCCAGCAGCCAACTAGCGGGGGGTTTCTACAATGAGCAGTTCTTC.

The V and J genes are TRBV12-3 or TRBV12-4 and TRBJ2-3, with 9 bases lining up with TRBD1. V shed 6 bases, J shed 4 bases, and the junction held 8 bases outside the gene matches. The CDR3 length is 15 residues. The CDR3: CASSSTTGGADTQYF. CDR3 bases: TGTGCCAGCAGCAGCACCACAGGGGGCGCAGATACGCAGTATTTT.

This clonotype came up a few times. V and J are TRBV3-1 and TRBJ1-5, with a tentative D call TRBD1 (5 bases). V lost 3 bases and J 5 bases, leaving 11 bases between the germline ends. The CDR3 runs 14 residues. Germline V gene lookup returns CDR1 LGHDT and CDR2 YNNKEL (reference sequence). DNA for the CDR3: TGTGCCAGCAGCCAGGGGGAAGGGGATCAGCCCCAGCATTTT. Amino acid sequence: CASSQGEGDQPQHF.

This clonotype has just a few counts. CDR3 bases: TGCAGTGCTAGAGAGGAACAGATCTCTAACTATGGCTACACCTTC. Translated, it gives CSAREEQISNYGYTF. This chain joins TRBV20-1 and TRBJ1-2; the D is unclear. Germline-derived CDR1 and CDR2 are DFQATT and SNEGSKA (reference sequence). V lost 0 bases and J 0 bases, leaving 11 bases between the germline ends. The CDR3 length is 15 residues.

This clonotype was observed at least ten times. The chain uses TRBV15 and TRBJ2-3, with 9 bases fitting TRBD2. The V and J ends lost 5 bases and 0 bases, in that order; junction bases with no gene match: 3. Germline CDR1 is LNHNV and CDR2 is YYDKDF (reference sequence). This CDR3 region has 15 residues. CDR3 bases: TGTGCCACCAGCGGAGGACTAGCGAGCACAGATACGCAGTATTTT. Its protein product is CATSGGLASTDTQYF.

V usage is TRBV9 and J usage is TRBJ1-1; D is possibly TRBD1 (6 bases). The CDR3 totals 15 residues. The V end lost 0 bases, the J end lost 3 bases, and 12 bases lay between the germline ends. CDR1 is SGDLS and CDR2 is YYNGEE in the germline V gene. CDR3 residues: CASSVADRKDTEAFF. The CDR3 bases are TGTGCCAGCAGCGTAGCTGACAGGAAGGACACTGAAGCTTTCTTT. Full variable domain (outside the CDR3, taken from reference TRBV9 and TRBJ1-1): DSGVTQTPKHLITATGQRVTLRCSPRSGDLSVYWYQQSLDQGLQFLIQYYNGEERAKGNILERFSAQQFPDLHSELNLSSLELGDSALYFCASSVADRKDTEAFFGQGTRLTVV.

This clonotype occurred many times. The V and J genes are TRBV19 and TRBJ1-1; TRBD1 might be the D (6 bases). Per the germline V gene, CDR1 is LNHDA and CDR2 is SQIVND (reference sequence). CDR3 length: 14 amino acids. V was trimmed by 0 bases and J by 4 bases, leaving 9 bases between them. The CDR3 DNA follows: TGTGCCAGTAGTATAGATCGGGGGCGCACTGAAGCTTTCTTT. Its translation is CASSIDRGRTEAFF.

The table lists this clonotype with many counts. The rearrangement links TRBV12-3 or TRBV12-4 to TRBJ2-2, with D uncertain. CDR3 length: 15 amino acids. The V and J ends lost 3 bases and 4 bases respectively, with 12 bases between them. The DNA of the CDR3 is TGTGCCAGCAGTTTTTCGGCGGCTAGCACCGGGGAGCTGTTTTTT. Residues: CASSFSAASTGELFF.

This sequence joins TRBV6-6 and TRBJ2-3, with 8 positions matching TRBD2. Germline CDR1 and CDR2: MNHNY and SVGAGI (reference sequence). The ends lost 6 bases at V and 1 base at J; junction bases unmatched: 3. This CDR3 has 14 amino acids. The CDR3 sequence: CASRTLAGTDTQYF. The CDR3, as DNA: TGTGCCAGCAGGACACTAGCGGGCACAGATACGCAGTATTTT.

This clonotype occurred many times. The chain joins TRBV7-3 to TRBJ2-1, with 9 bases that match TRBD2. V was pared by 5 bases and J by 4 bases, with 6 bases of the junction left unmatched. The CDR3 covers 15 residues. Per germline, CDR1 SGHTA and CDR2 FQGTGA. CDR3 nucleotide sequence: TGTGCCAGCAGCGAGGGTCTAGCGGGGTACAATGAGCAGTTCTTC. The encoded protein is CASSEGLAGYNEQFF.

DNA of the CDR3: TGCAGTGCTACGGCGAGGGACAGGGGAAACTCACCCCTCCACTTT. Translating gives CSATARDRGNSPLHF. The chain links TRBV20-1 to TRBJ1-6; 10 nucleotides agree with TRBD1. J lost 10 bases, V lost 4 bases, and 10 bases had no gene match. Per the germline V gene, CDR1 is DFQATT and CDR2 is SNEGSKA (reference sequence). There are 15 residues in the CDR3.

There are many counts of this clonotype. The chain employs TRBV29-1 and TRBJ1-5; possible D gene TRBD1, 6 bases. This CDR3 has 12 residues. The V and J ends lost 4 bases and 7 bases respectively, with 11 bases between them. Germline V gives CDR1 SQVTM, CDR2 ANQGSEA. CDR3 region: CSVGVRGQPQHF. The CDR3 DNA is TGCAGCGTTGGTGTAAGGGGGCAGCCCCAGCATTTT.

This clonotype has a handful of counts. The chain couples TRBV7-9 to TRBJ2-7; 9 bases are shared with TRBD1. This CDR3 is 18 amino acids long. After removal of 5 bases from V and 5 bases from J, the junction contained 19 bases not matched to a gene. CDR1 is SEHNR and CDR2 is FQNEAQ in the germline V gene (reference sequence). The CDR3 bases are TGTGCCAGCAGCCCGTCCCGGGGACAGGGCTATGGGGACCACGAGCAGTACGTC. Its translation: CASSPSRGQGYGDHEQYV.

The gene calls are TRBV12-3 or TRBV12-4 and TRBJ1-5; possible D gene TRBD1, 6 bases. Trimming removed 5 bases from V and 4 bases from J, with 12 bases in between. The CDR3 extends over 14 amino acids. CDR3 sequence: CASSPGTPNQPQHF. Written as DNA, the CDR3 is TGTGCCAGCAGTCCCGGGACACCGAATCAGCCCCAGCATTTT.

This clonotype was detected only a few times. The V call is TRBV28, the J call TRBJ1-2; perhaps TRBD1 as D (6 bases). The CDR3 has 13 residues. Trimming took 5 bases from V and 5 from J, leaving 12 bases between them. Germline CDR1 and CDR2: MDHEN and SYDVKM. In nucleotides, the CDR3 is TGTGCCAGCAGTCCCGAAACAGGGTATGGCTACACCTTC. Its translation is CASSPETGYGYTF.

This clonotype showed up just a few times. The chain joins TRBV7-9 to TRBJ2-3; D not resolved. The CDR3 runs 12 residues. The ends were cut back, 8 bases at V and 5 bases at J, with 11 bases in the middle. The germline CDR1 and CDR2 sequences are SEHNR and FQNEAQ (reference sequence). CDR3 bases: TGTGCCAGCTCCTCCGGCCAAGATACGCAGTATTTT. It specifies CASSSGQDTQYF.

J is TRBJ2-7 and V is TRBV11-2; no clear D gene. Per germline, CDR1 SGHAT and CDR2 FQNNGV. The CDR3 runs to 13 residues. Written as DNA, the CDR3 is TGTGCCAGCAGCTTATCGGCCTCCTTCGAGCAGTACGTC. Protein: CASSLSASFEQYV.